The TCR beta chain under discussion was sequenced for a study of blood T cell repertoires in COVID-19. Study information: The origin of the acute and convalescent COVID-19 samples was the United States, Italy and Spain.

Trimming shortened V by 3 bases and J by 3 bases, and 7 bases separated the two germline ends. CDR3 length: 13 residues. CDR1 is MNHEY and CDR2 is SMNVEV in the germline V gene (reference sequence). Per the original data handling: By means of reference gene primer amplification, nucleated cell counts were estimated. Generated by immunoSEQ multiplex PCR, the TCRdb table keeps only in-frame clones and is missing some. Clonal size and the V and J genes are those of that table, whereas D and trimming came from the DNA. Of about 270,000 clones in the sample, 70% to 90% were seen once. Individuals drawn from 20 to 30 US areas were roughly 18 to 100 years old. Clinical history as reported by participants underpinned cohort assignment.

The chain joins TRBV27 to TRBJ2-3; weak D call: TRBD1 (5 bases). The receptor was isolated from a woman in her thirties with acute COVID-19. Input material: PBMCs or T cells enriched from blood (not recorded which). The CDR3 protein is CASSFYRTDTQYF. DNA for the CDR3: TGTGCCAGCAGTTTTTACAGGACAGATACGCAGTATTTT.